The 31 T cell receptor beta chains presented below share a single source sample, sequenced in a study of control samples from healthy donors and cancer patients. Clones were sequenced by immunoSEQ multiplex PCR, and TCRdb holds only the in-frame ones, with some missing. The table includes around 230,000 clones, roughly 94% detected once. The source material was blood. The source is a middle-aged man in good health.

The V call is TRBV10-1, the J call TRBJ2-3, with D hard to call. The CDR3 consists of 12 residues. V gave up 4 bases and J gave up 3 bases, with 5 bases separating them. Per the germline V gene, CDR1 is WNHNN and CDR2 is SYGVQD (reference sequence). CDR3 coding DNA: TGCGCCAGCAGTGGATGGACAGATACGCAGTATTTT. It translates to CASSGWTDTQYF.

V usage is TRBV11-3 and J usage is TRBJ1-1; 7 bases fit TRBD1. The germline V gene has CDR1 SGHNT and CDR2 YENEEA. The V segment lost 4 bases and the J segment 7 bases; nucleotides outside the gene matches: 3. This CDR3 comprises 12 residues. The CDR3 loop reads CASSYRQGEAFF. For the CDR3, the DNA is TGTGCCAGCAGCTACCGACAGGGTGAAGCTTTCTTT.

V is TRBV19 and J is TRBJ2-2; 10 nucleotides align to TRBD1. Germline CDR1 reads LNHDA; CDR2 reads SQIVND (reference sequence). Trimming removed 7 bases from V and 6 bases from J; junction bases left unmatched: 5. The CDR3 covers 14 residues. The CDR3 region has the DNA TGTGCCAGTAATTTGGGACAGGGGTCCGGGGAGCTGTTTTTT. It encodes CASNLGQGSGELFF.

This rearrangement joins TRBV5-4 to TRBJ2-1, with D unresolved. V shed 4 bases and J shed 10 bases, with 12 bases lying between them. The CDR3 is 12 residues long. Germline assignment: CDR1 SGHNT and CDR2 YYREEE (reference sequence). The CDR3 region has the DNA TGTGCCAGCAGCCCGCCGGCCGGCGAGCAGTTCTTC. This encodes CASSPPAGEQFF. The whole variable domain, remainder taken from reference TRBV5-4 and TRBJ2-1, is ETGVTQSPTHLIKTRGQQVTLRCSSQSGHNTVSWYQQALGQGPQFIFQYYREEENGRGNFPPRFSGLQFPNYSSELNVNALELDDSALYLCASSPPAGEQFFGPGTRLTVL.

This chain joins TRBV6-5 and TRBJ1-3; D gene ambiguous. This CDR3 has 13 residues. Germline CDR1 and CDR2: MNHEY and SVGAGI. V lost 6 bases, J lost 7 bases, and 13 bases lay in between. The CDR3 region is CASRSPGGNTIYF. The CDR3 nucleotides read TGTGCCAGCAGATCCCCTGGTGGGAACACCATATATTTT.

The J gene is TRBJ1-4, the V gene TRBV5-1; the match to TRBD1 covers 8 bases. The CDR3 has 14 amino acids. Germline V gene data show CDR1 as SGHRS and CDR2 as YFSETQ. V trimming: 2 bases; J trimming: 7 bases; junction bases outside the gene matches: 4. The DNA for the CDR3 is TGCGCCAGCAGCTTTGGGACAGGAGGTGAAAAACTGTTTTTT. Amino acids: CASSFGTGGEKLFF.

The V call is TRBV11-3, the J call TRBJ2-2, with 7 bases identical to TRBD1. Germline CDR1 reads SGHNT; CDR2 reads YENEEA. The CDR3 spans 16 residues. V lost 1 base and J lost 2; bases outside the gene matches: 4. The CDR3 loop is CASSLGGGGNTGELFF. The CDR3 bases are TGTGCCAGCAGCTTAGGAGGGGGCGGTAACACCGGGGAGCTGTTTTTT.

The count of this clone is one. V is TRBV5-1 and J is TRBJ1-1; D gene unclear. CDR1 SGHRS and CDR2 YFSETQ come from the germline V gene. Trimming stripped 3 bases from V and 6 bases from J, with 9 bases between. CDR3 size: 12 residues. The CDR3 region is CASSSPSSEAFF. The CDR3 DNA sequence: TGCGCCAGCAGCTCGCCCAGTTCTGAAGCTTTCTTT. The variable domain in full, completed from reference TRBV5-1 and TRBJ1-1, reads KAGVTQTPRYLIKTRGQQVTLSCSPISGHRSVSWYQQTPGQGLQFLFEYFSETQRNKGNFPGRFSGRQFSNSRSEMNVSTLELGDSALYLCASSSPSSEAFFGQGTRLTVV.

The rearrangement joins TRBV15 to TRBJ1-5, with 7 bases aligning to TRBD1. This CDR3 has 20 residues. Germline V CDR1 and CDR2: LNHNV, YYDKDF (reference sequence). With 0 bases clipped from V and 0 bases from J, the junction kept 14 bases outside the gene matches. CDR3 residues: CATSRDWSGGADYSNQPQHF. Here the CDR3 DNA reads TGTGCCACCAGCAGAGATTGGTCAGGGGGGGCTGATTATAGCAATCAGCCCCAGCATTTT.

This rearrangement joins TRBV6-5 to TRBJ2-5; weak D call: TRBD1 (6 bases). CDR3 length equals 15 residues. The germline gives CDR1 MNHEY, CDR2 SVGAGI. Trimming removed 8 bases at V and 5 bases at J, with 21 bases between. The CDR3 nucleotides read TGTGCCAGCCTCCAGGGGACGGCGGGTGAGGAGACCCAGTACTTC. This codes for CASLQGTAGEETQYF.

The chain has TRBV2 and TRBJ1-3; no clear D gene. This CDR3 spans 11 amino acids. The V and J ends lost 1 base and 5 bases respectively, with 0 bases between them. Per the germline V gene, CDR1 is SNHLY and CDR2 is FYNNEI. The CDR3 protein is CASSEGNTIYF. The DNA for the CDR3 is TGTGCCAGCAGTGAAGGAAACACCATATATTTT.

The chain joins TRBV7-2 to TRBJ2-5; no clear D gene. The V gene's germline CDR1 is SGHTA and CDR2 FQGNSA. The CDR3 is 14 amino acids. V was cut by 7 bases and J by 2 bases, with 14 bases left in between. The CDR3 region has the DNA TGTGCCAGCATTAACCCCGGTATTCAAGAGACCCAGTACTTC. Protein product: CASINPGIQETQYF. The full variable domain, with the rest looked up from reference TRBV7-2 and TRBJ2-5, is GAGVSQSPSNKVTEKGKDVELRCDPISGHTALYWYRQSLGQGLEFLIYFQGNSAPDKSGLPSDRFSAERTGGSVSTLTIQRTQQEDSAVYLCASINPGIQETQYFGPGTRLLVL.

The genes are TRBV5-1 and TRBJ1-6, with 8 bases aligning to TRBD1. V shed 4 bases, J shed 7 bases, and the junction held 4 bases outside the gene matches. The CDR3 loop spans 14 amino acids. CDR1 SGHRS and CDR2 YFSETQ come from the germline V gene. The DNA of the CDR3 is TGCGCCAGCAGCCCGGACAGGGAGAATTCACCCCTCCACTTT. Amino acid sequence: CASSPDRENSPLHF. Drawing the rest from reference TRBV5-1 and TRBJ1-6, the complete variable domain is KAGVTQTPRYLIKTRGQQVTLSCSPISGHRSVSWYQQTPGQGLQFLFEYFSETQRNKGNFPGRFSGRQFSNSRSEMNVSTLELGDSALYLCASSPDRENSPLHFGNGTRLTVT.

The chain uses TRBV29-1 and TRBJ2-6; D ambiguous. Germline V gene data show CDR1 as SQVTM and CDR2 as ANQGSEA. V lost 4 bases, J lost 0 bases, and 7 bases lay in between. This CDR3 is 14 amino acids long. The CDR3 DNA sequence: TGCAGCGTTGGGTTGGGCTCTGGGGCCAACGTCCTGACTTTC. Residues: CSVGLGSGANVLTF.

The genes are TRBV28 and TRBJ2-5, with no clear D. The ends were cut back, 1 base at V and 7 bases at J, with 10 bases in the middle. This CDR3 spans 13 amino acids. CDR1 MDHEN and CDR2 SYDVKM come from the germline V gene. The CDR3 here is CASSLSQLWTQYF. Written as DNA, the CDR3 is TGTGCCAGCAGTTTATCCCAACTGTGGACCCAGTACTTC.

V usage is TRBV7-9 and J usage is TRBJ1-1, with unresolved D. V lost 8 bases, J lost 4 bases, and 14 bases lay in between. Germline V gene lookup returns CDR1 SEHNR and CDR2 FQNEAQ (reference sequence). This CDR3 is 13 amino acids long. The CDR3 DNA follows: TGTGCCAGCGCCATCGTAGGTGGCACTGAAGCTTTCTTT. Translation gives CASAIVGGTEAFF.

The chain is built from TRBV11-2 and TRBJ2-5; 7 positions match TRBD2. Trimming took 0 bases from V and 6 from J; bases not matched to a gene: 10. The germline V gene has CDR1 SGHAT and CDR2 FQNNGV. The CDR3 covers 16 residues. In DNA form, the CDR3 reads TGTGCCAGCAGCTTAGATCCTCCAGCGGGGCCAAAGACCCAGTACTTC. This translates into CASSLDPPAGPKTQYF.

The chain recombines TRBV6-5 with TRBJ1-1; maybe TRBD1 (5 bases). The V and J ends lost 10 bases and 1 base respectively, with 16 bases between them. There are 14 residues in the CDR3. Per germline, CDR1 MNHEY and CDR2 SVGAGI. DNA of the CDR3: TGTGCCACCGAGGCAGGGAGTGGGAACACTGAAGCTTTCTTT. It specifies CATEAGSGNTEAFF.

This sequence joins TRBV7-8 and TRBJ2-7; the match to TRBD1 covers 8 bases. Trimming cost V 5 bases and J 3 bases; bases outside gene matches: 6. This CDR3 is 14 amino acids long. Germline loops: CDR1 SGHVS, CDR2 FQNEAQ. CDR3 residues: CASSPRTGFYEQYV. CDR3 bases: TGTGCCAGCAGCCCTAGGACAGGGTTCTACGAGCAGTACGTC.

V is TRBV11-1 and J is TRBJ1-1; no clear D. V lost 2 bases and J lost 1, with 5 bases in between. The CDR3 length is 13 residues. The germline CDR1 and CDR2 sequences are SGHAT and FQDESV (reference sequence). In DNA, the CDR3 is TGTGCCAGCAGCTTAAAGGGGAACACTGAAGCTTTCTTT. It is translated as CASSLKGNTEAFF.

The CDR3 DNA reads TGTGCCAGCAGCTTAGACCAGGACAGACACAATGAGCAGTTCTTC. This translates into CASSLDQDRHNEQFF. This chain connects TRBV11-2 to TRBJ2-1; TRBD1 might be the D (6 bases). The germline gives CDR1 SGHAT, CDR2 FQNNGV. The CDR3 loop spans 15 amino acids. Trimming cost V 0 bases and J 5 bases, with 11 bases left between them.

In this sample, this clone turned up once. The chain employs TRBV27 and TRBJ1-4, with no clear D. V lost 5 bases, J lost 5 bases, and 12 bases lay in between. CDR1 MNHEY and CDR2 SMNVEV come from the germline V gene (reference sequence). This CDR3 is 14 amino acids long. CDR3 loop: CASSPRSGNEKLFF. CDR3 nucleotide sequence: TGTGCCAGCAGTCCTAGGTCCGGGAATGAAAAACTGTTTTTT.

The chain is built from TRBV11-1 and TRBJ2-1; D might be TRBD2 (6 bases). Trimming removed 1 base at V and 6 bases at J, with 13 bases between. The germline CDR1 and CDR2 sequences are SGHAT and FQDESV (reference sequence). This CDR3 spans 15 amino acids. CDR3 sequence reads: CASSLDRGWGNEQFF. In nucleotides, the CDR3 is TGTGCCAGCAGCTTAGACCGGGGGTGGGGCAATGAGCAGTTCTTC.

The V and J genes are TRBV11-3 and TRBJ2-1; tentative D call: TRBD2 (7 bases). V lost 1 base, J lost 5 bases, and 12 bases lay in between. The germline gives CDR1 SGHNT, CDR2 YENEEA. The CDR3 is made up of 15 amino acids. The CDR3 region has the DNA TGTGCCAGCAGCTTAGGCGGGGGCCGCGACAATGAGCAGTTCTTC. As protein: CASSLGGGRDNEQFF.

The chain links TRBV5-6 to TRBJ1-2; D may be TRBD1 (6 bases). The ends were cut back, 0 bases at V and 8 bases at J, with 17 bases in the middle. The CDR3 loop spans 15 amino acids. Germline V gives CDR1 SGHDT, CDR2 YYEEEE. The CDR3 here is CASSLVRDTVMGYTF. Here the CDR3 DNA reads TGTGCCAGCAGCTTGGTCCGGGACACCGTTATGGGCTACACCTTC.

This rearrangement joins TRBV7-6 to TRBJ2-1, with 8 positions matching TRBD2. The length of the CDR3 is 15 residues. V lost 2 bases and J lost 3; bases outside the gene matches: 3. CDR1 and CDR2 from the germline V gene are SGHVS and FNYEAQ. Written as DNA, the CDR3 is TGTGCCAGCAGCTTATTCAGCGGGAGCTACAATGAGCAGTTCTTC. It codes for CASSLFSGSYNEQFF.

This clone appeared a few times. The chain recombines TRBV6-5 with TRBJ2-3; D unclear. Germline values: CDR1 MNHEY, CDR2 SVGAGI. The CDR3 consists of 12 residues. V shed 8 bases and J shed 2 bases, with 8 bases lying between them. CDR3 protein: CASAFFTDTQYF. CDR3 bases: TGTGCCAGCGCCTTTTTCACAGATACGCAGTATTTT.

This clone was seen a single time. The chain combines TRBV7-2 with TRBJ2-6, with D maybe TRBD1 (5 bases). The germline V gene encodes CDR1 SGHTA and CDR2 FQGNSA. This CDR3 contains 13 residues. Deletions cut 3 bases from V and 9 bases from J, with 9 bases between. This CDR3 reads CASSLSTVNVLTF. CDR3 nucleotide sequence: TGTGCCAGCAGCTTGTCGACAGTCAACGTCCTGACTTTC.

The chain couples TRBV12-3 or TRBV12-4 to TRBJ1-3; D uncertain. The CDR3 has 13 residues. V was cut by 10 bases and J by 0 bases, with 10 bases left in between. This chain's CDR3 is CATQRSSGNTIYF. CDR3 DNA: TGTGCCACCCAGCGAAGCTCTGGAAACACCATATATTTT.

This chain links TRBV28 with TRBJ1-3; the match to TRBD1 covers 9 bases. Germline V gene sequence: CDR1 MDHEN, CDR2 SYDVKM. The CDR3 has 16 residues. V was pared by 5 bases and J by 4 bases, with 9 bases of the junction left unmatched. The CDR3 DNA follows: TGTGCCAGCAGTCGACTTGGGACAGGGCTCGGAAACACCATATATTTT. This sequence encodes CASSRLGTGLGNTIYF. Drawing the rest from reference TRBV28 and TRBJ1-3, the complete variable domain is DVKVTQSSRYLVKRTGEKVFLECVQDMDHENMFWYRQDPGLGLRLIYFSYDVKMKEKGDIPEGYSVSREKKERFSLILESASTNQTSMYLCASSRLGTGLGNTIYFGEGSWLTVV.

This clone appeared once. CDR3 protein: CASSRQGAEGETQYF. The CDR3 DNA is TGTGCCAGCAGTAGACAGGGGGCTGAAGGAGAGACCCAGTACTTC. V gene TRBV6-5 combines with J gene TRBJ2-5; TRBD1 matches at 10 bases. Germline V gene sequence: CDR1 MNHEY, CDR2 SVGAGI. CDR3 length: 15 amino acids. Trimming cost V 5 bases and J 4 bases; bases outside gene matches: 7.